The 30 T cell receptor beta chains reported below all come from one sample, sequenced in a study of OX40 agonist ivuxolimab in advanced cancers. Produced via immunoSEQ multiplex PCR; TCRdb's table is partial and in-frame only. Among fewer than 95,000 clones, 80% to 95% were seen once, and the ten largest hold around 0.44%. The material sequenced was CD4+ or CD8+ T cells sorted from blood, taken in a trial of the OX40 agonist ivuxolimab. These receptor sequences come from an adult with an advanced solid tumor such as melanoma, head and neck, liver or kidney cancer.

The chain links TRBV28 to TRBJ1-2; D unclear. Germline-derived CDR1 and CDR2 are MDHEN and SYDVKM. Trimming took 3 bases from V and 2 from J, leaving 10 bases between them. The CDR3 is 14 residues long. The CDR3 DNA is TGTGCCAGCAGTTTTGTAGGAGGGAACTATGGCTACACCTTC. Protein: CASSFVGGNYGYTF.

This chain joins TRBV9 and TRBJ1-3; a possible D gene is TRBD1 (5 bases). This CDR3 has 13 amino acids. Trimming left V 4 bases short and J 6 bases short, with 11 bases between. Per germline, CDR1 SGDLS and CDR2 YYNGEE. The CDR3 loop reads CASSRDFENTIYF. CDR3 DNA sequence: TGTGCCAGCAGCAGGGACTTCGAAAACACCATATATTTT.

The V and J genes are TRBV7-3 and TRBJ2-6; 8 positions agree with TRBD1. Germline V gene sequence: CDR1 SGHTA, CDR2 FQGTGA. Unmatched junction bases numbered 7, after V lost 8 bases and J lost 1 base. CDR3 length: 16 amino acids. The CDR3 coding sequence is TGTGCCAGCGGCAGGGGGCCTAGTTCTGGGGCCAACGTCCTGACTTTC. This translates into CASGRGPSSGANVLTF.

This chain connects TRBV19 to TRBJ2-1; D might be TRBD1 (6 bases). Germline V lookup: CDR1 LNHDA, CDR2 SQIVND (reference sequence). The CDR3 length is 16 residues. Trimming removed 5 bases from V and 3 bases from J, with 17 bases in between. CDR3 sequence (DNA): TGTGCCAGTAGTCCAAAGGGGGACGAGAACTACAATGAGCAGTTCTTC. Its translation: CASSPKGDENYNEQFF. The full variable domain, completed using reference TRBV19 and TRBJ2-1, is DGGITQSPKYLFRKEGQNVTLSCEQNLNHDAMYWYRQDPGQGLRLIYYSQIVNDFQKGDIAEGYSVSREKKESFPLTVTSAQKNPTAFYLCASSPKGDENYNEQFFGPGTRLTVL.

The chain recombines TRBV7-2 with TRBJ2-1; TRBD1 agrees at 8 bases. Germline V gives CDR1 SGHTA, CDR2 FQGNSA. J lost 9 bases, V lost 3 bases, and 7 bases had no gene match. This CDR3 is built from 14 residues. CDR3 DNA: TGTGCCAGCAGCTTGAGGGACAGGTACGGTGAGCAGTTCTTC. It specifies CASSLRDRYGEQFF.

The chain couples TRBV7-6 to TRBJ2-2, with D possibly called TRBD1 or TRBD2 (5 bases each). The CDR3 has 16 residues. Germline CDR1 reads SGHVS; CDR2 reads FNYEAQ. The V end lost 5 bases, the J end lost 0 bases, and 13 bases lay between the germline ends. Here the CDR3 reads CASSETGDPNTGELFF. The DNA for the CDR3 is TGTGCCAGCAGCGAGACCGGGGACCCGAACACCGGGGAGCTGTTTTTT.

The rearrangement uses TRBV7-8 and TRBJ1-2; D unresolved. Germline V CDR1 and CDR2: SGHVS, FQNEAQ. Trimming shortened V by 1 base and J by 0 bases, and 12 bases separated the two germline ends. The CDR3 totals 16 residues. Here the CDR3 reads CASSLVVAAANYGYTF. Written as DNA, the CDR3 is TGTGCCAGCAGCTTAGTGGTAGCAGCAGCTAACTATGGCTACACCTTC. Full variable domain (missing parts from reference TRBV7-8 and TRBJ1-2): GAGVSQSPRYKVAKRGQDVALRCDPISGHVSLFWYQQALGQGPEFLTYFQNEAQLDKSGLPSDRFFAERPEGSVSTLKIQRTQQEDSAVYLCASSLVVAAANYGYTFGSGTRLTVV.

This chain joins TRBV19 and TRBJ2-7; 10 nucleotides line up with TRBD2. The CDR3 length is 14 residues. Germline CDR1 is LNHDA and CDR2 is SQIVND (reference sequence). V lost 6 bases to trimming and J lost 1 base; unmatched junction nucleotides: 3. CDR3 coding DNA: TGTGCCAGTAGCCCACTAGCGGGGTCCTACGAGCAGTACTTC. Protein: CASSPLAGSYEQYF.

The chain combines TRBV27 with TRBJ1-2, with D perhaps TRBD1 (6 bases). The CDR3 runs 15 residues. Trimming took off 7 bases at V and 5 bases at J, with 20 bases between the two ends. The germline CDR1 and CDR2 sequences are MNHEY and SMNVEV (reference sequence). The CDR3 sequence: CASTPLGQPYYGYTF. CDR3 DNA sequence: TGTGCCAGCACTCCCTTGGGACAACCGTATTATGGCTACACCTTC.

This clone appeared a single time. This chain uses TRBV7-2 with TRBJ2-7, with D tentatively TRBD1 (6 bases). Germline assignment: CDR1 SGHTA and CDR2 FQGNSA. Trimming removed 3 bases from V and 6 bases from J, with 12 bases in between. This CDR3 has 13 amino acids. CDR3 in amino acids: CASSLWGPGEQYF. CDR3 sequence (DNA): TGTGCCAGCAGCTTGTGGGGGCCCGGCGAGCAGTACTTC.

The V and J genes are TRBV5-1 and TRBJ2-5; the D gene is possibly TRBD1 (6 bases). Between the trimmed V and J ends, which lost 0 bases and 3 bases, there was a span of 12 bases. The germline CDR1 and CDR2 sequences are SGHRS and YFSETQ. The CDR3 is made up of 15 amino acids. The CDR3 loop reads CASSLVPDRKETQYF. CDR3 nucleotides: TGCGCCAGCAGCTTGGTCCCAGACAGGAAAGAGACCCAGTACTTC.

This clone was counted a single time. The J gene is TRBJ2-3, the V gene TRBV4-3; TRBD1 aligns across 8 bases. The CDR3 is 15 amino acids. The V gene end was trimmed by 2 bases and the J gene end by 6 bases; junction bases not matched to a gene: 7. Germline CDR1 reads LGHNA; CDR2 reads YSLEER. CDR3 sequence reads: CASSQNRGSVDTQYF. In DNA, the CDR3 is TGCGCCAGCAGCCAAAACAGGGGGAGTGTGGATACGCAGTATTTT.

The genes are TRBV9 and TRBJ2-1; the D is unclear. The CDR3 sequence is 13 residues long. Trimming removed 0 bases at V and 9 bases at J, with 10 bases between. CDR1 is SGDLS, CDR2 YYNGEE, per germline. CDR3 protein: CASSVVMGGEQFF. DNA of the CDR3: TGTGCCAGCAGCGTAGTAATGGGTGGTGAGCAGTTCTTC. Complete variable domain (other parts from reference TRBV9 and TRBJ2-1): DSGVTQTPKHLITATGQRVTLRCSPRSGDLSVYWYQQSLDQGLQFLIQYYNGEERAKGNILERFSAQQFPDLHSELNLSSLELGDSALYFCASSVVMGGEQFFGPGTRLTVL.

This chain joins TRBV4-1 and TRBJ1-1, with D maybe TRBD1 (6 bases). The CDR3 is 16 amino acids. Trimming took off 2 bases at V and 7 bases at J, with 20 bases between the two ends. Looked up from germline, CDR1 is MGHRA and CDR2 is YSYEKL. CDR3 region: CASSQPKGGGAFEAFF. The CDR3 coding sequence is TGCGCCAGCAGCCAACCCAAAGGCGGGGGGGCGTTTGAAGCTTTCTTT.

Remarks on this clone: Other DNA sequences from this sample encode an identical CDR3 as well. The CDR3 protein is CASSLAGVNEQYF. CDR3 nucleotides: TGTGCCAGCAGCTTAGCGGGCGTGAACGAGCAGTACTTC. The J gene is TRBJ2-7, the V gene TRBV7-9; D is undetermined. Germline loops: CDR1 SEHNR, CDR2 FQNEAQ (reference sequence). Trimming removed 0 bases from V and 5 bases from J, with 8 bases in between. The CDR3 runs 13 residues.

This rearrangement joins TRBV28 to TRBJ1-1; D is unresolved. The CDR3 runs to 15 residues. Per the germline V gene, CDR1 is MDHEN and CDR2 is SYDVKM. The V end was cut by 7 bases, the J end by 2 bases, with 17 bases between. CDR3 in DNA: TGTGCCAGCACTCAAGGCTCATTGGGCAACACTGAAGCTTTCTTT. It encodes CASTQGSLGNTEAFF.

Worth noting for this clone: Other DNA sequences from this sample encode an identical CDR3 as well. This chain connects TRBV5-6 to TRBJ2-2; 7 bases line up with TRBD1. Losses at the gene ends were 3 bases for V and 1 base for J; bases not matched to a gene: 3. Germline values: CDR1 SGHDT, CDR2 YYEEEE. The CDR3 totals 15 residues. The CDR3 bases are TGTGCCAGCAGCTCACGACAGGGGAACACCGGGGAGCTGTTTTTT. As protein: CASSSRQGNTGELFF.

The chain employs TRBV30 and TRBJ1-2; no clear D. The CDR3 has 17 amino acids. Germline CDR1 is GTSNPN and CDR2 is SVGIG (reference sequence). Trimming shortened V by 2 bases and J by 0 bases, and 19 bases separated the two germline ends. CDR3 in DNA: TGTGCCTGGAGTTATTGGGCCGCAGTTGACCCTAACTATGGCTACACCTTC. Translation: CAWSYWAAVDPNYGYTF.

The rearrangement uses TRBV6-5 and TRBJ1-2; TRBD1 matches 8 bases. J gave up 4 bases and V 7 bases, and 8 bases lay outside the gene matches. The CDR3 is 14 residues long. Germline loops: CDR1 MNHEY, CDR2 SVGAGI. CDR3 bases: TGTGCCAGCACCCAGGGACAGGCGACCTATGGCTACACCTTC. Amino acid sequence: CASTQGQATYGYTF.

The chain links TRBV28 to TRBJ2-5; 11 nucleotides match TRBD1. The CDR3 consists of 15 residues. Germline V gene sequence: CDR1 MDHEN, CDR2 SYDVKM. V gave up 3 bases and J gave up 5 bases; unmatched junction bases: 5. CDR3 coding DNA: TGTGCCAGCAGTTTTCTGGGACAGGGGGTGGAGACCCAGTACTTC. Translated, it gives CASSFLGQGVETQYF.

This chain links TRBV4-1 with TRBJ2-6; D tentatively fits TRBD1 or TRBD2 (5 bases each). Germline CDR1 and CDR2: MGHRA and YSYEKL. The V end was cut by 4 bases, the J end by 2 bases, with 21 bases between. This CDR3 is 19 amino acids long. The CDR3 bases are TGCGCCAGCAGCCTCCTAGTAGGTGGGATGGGGGCTGGGGCCAACGTCCTGACTTTC. It is translated as CASSLLVGGMGAGANVLTF.

V and J are TRBV6-1 and TRBJ2-5; 12 bases match TRBD2. The V and J ends lost 4 bases and 5 bases, in that order; junction bases with no gene match: 14. The CDR3 runs to 18 residues. Germline V gives CDR1 MNHNS, CDR2 SASEGT. The CDR3 sequence: CASSVMGLAGGLRETQYF. The CDR3 bases are TGTGCCAGCAGTGTCATGGGGCTAGCGGGAGGGCTTAGGGAGACCCAGTACTTC.

V and J are TRBV5-6 and TRBJ2-7; no reliable D call. CDR1 SGHDT and CDR2 YYEEEE come from the germline V gene. V shed 4 bases and J shed 6 bases, with 8 bases lying between them. The CDR3 loop spans 11 amino acids. The CDR3 loop reads CASSRWGEQYF. Here the CDR3 DNA reads TGTGCCAGCAGCCGGTGGGGCGAGCAGTACTTC.

This sequence joins TRBV6-5 and TRBJ2-2; D is possibly TRBD1 (6 bases). There are 12 residues in the CDR3. Trimming stripped 8 bases from V and 5 bases from J, with 9 bases between. CDR1 and CDR2 from the germline V gene are MNHEY and SVGAGI. The CDR3 DNA sequence: TGTGCCAGCTCCAGGGGTACCGGGGAGCTGTTTTTT. Its translation: CASSRGTGELFF.

The rearrangement links TRBV6-5 to TRBJ2-7; 7 bases match TRBD2. Germline V CDR1 and CDR2: MNHEY, SVGAGI. This CDR3 is 15 amino acids long. The V gene end was trimmed by 8 bases and the J gene end by 7 bases; junction bases not matched to a gene: 17. In DNA form, the CDR3 reads TGTGCCAGCCACAACCAGGGATCGCCCGGGGGGGAGCAGTACTTC. Translation gives CASHNQGSPGGEQYF.

V is TRBV11-3 and J is TRBJ2-2; D is tentatively TRBD1 or TRBD2 (5 bases each). Germline V gene sequence: CDR1 SGHNT, CDR2 YENEEA. V lost 1 base and J 4 bases, leaving 16 bases between the germline ends. This CDR3 has 17 residues. Here the CDR3 reads CASSLGAGRAFTGELFF. The CDR3 DNA is TGTGCCAGCAGCTTAGGGGCGGGCAGGGCCTTCACCGGGGAGCTGTTTTTT.

V and J are TRBV2 and TRBJ2-7; D perhaps matches TRBD1 (5 bases). The CDR3 has 14 amino acids. V was shortened by 2 bases and J by 0 bases, with 8 bases between the two germline ends. Germline V CDR1 and CDR2: SNHLY, FYNNEI. CDR3 in amino acids: CASSEQGHSYEQYF. CDR3 bases: TGTGCCAGCAGTGAACAGGGTCACTCCTACGAGCAGTACTTC.

This chain joins TRBV29-1 and TRBJ2-3, with 8 bases identical to TRBD1. This CDR3 is 15 amino acids long. Unmatched junction bases numbered 11, after V lost 7 bases and J lost 2 bases. Germline V gives CDR1 SQVTM, CDR2 ANQGSEA. The CDR3 DNA sequence: TGCAGCGCGACGAAAGGACAGGGTAACACAGATACGCAGTATTTT. Translated: CSATKGQGNTDTQYF.

The rearrangement uses TRBV27 and TRBJ2-3; weak D call: TRBD2 (6 bases). V was trimmed by 9 bases and J by 2 bases, leaving 12 bases between them. Germline-derived CDR1 and CDR2 are MNHEY and SMNVEV (reference sequence). The CDR3 totals 13 residues. The CDR3 DNA follows: TGTGCCAGTGGGACTCCCTCCACAGATACGCAGTATTTT. Amino acids: CASGTPSTDTQYF.

The chain is built from TRBV19 and TRBJ1-3, with 10 bases aligning to TRBD1. The ends lost 8 bases at V and 9 bases at J; junction bases unmatched: 1. The germline V gene has CDR1 LNHDA and CDR2 SQIVND (reference sequence). This CDR3 is built from 11 residues. The CDR3 DNA reads TGTGCCAGTCGACAGGGGGCCACCATATATTTT. Protein sequence: CASRQGATIYF.